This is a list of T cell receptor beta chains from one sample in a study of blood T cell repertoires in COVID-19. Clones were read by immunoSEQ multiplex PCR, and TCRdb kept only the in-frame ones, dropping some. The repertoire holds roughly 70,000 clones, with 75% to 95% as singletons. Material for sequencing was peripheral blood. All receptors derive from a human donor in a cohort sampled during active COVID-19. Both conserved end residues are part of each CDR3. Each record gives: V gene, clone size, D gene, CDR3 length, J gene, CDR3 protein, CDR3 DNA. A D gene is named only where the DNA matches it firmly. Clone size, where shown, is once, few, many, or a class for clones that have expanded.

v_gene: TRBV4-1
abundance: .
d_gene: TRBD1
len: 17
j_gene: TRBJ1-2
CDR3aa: CASSQDKQGAQNYGYTF
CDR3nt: TGCGCCAGCAGCCAAGATAAACAGGGGGCGCAGAACTATGGCTACACCTTC

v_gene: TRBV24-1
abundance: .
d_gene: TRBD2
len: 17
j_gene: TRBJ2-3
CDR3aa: CATSLGLAGTKTDTQYF
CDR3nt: TGTGCCACCAGTCTCGGGCTAGCGGGGACAAAAACAGATACGCAGTATTTT

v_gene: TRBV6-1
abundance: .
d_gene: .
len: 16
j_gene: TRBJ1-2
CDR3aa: CASSEYPEGILHGYTF
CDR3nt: TGTGCCAGCAGTGAATACCCAGAGGGCATCCTACATGGCTACACCTTC

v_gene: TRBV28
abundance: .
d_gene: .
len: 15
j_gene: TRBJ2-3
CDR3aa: CASMSSFLRTDTQYF
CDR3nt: TGTGCCAGCATGAGCTCCTTCCTTCGCACAGATACGCAGTATTTT

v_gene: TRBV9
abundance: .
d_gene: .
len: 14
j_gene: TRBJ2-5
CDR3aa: CASSVGDNQETQYF
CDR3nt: TGTGCCAGCAGCGTAGGGGACAATCAAGAGACCCAGTACTTC

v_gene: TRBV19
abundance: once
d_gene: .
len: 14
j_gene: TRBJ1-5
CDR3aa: CASNPGAGNQPQHF
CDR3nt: TGTGCCAGTAACCCAGGGGCAGGTAATCAGCCCCAGCATTTT

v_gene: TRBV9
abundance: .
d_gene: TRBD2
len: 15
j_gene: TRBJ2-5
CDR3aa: CASSLAGGPGETQYF
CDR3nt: TGTGCCAGCAGCTTAGCGGGGGGGCCGGGAGAGACCCAGTACTTC

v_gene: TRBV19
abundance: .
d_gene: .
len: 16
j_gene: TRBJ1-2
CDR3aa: CASSIGLPGDARGYTF
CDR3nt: TGTGCCAGTAGTATAGGATTGCCAGGGGACGCTAGGGGCTACACCTTC

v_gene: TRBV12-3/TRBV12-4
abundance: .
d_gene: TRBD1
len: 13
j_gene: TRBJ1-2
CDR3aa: CASSFNRGMSYTF
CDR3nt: TGTGCCAGCAGTTTCAACAGGGGGATGAGCTACACCTTC

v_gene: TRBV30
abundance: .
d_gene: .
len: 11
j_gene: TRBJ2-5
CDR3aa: CAWTSQETQYF
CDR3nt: TGTGCCTGGACTTCGCAAGAGACCCAGTACTTC

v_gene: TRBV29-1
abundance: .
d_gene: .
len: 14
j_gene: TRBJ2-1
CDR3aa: CSVENWSADNEQFF
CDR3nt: TGCAGCGTTGAAAATTGGAGCGCGGACAATGAGCAGTTCTTC

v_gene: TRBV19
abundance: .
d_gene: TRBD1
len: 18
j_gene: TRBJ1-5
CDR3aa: CASSSGQGARGGGQPQHF
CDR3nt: TGTGCCAGTAGTTCAGGACAGGGGGCGCGAGGAGGGGGGCAGCCCCAGCATTTT

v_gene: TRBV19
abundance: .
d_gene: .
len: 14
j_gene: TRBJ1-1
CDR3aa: CASSSYRENTEAFF
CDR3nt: TGTGCCAGTAGTAGTTACAGAGAGAACACTGAAGCTTTCTTT

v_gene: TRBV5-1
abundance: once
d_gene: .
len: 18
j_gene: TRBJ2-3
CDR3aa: CASSLAPGTPPGGDTQYF
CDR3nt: TGCGCCAGCAGCTTGGCCCCGGGGACTCCCCCCGGGGGAGATACGCAGTATTTT

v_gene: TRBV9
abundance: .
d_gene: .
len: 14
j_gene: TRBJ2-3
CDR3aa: CASSAGLSTDTQYF
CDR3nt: TGTGCCAGCAGCGCGGGACTGAGCACAGATACGCAGTATTTT

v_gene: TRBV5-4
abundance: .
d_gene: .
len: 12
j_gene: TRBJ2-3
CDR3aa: CASSFDIDTQYF
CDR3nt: TGTGCCAGCAGCTTTGACATCGATACGCAGTATTTT

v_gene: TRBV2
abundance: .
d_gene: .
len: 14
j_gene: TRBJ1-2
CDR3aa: CASSLDLPHYGYTF
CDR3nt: TGTGCCAGCAGTTTGGACTTGCCCCACTATGGCTACACCTTC

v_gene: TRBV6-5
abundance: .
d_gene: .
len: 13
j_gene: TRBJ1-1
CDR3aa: CASRRTDNTEAFF
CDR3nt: TGTGCCAGCCGGCGGACAGATAACACTGAAGCTTTCTTT

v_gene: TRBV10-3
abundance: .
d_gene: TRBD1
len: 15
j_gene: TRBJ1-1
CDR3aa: CAISDRGRRDTEAFF
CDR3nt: TGTGCCATCAGTGACAGGGGGCGCAGGGACACTGAAGCTTTCTTT

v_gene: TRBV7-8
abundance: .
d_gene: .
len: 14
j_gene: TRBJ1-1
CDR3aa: CASSLGTVNTEAFF
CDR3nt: TGTGCCAGCAGCTTAGGGACAGTGAACACTGAAGCTTTCTTT

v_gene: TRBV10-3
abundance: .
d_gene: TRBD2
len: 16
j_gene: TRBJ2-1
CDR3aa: CAISEQLAGSYNEQFF
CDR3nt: TGTGCCATCAGTGAGCAACTAGCGGGGAGCTACAATGAGCAGTTCTTC

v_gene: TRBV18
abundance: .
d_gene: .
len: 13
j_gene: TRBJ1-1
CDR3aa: CASSSDTGTEAFF
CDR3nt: TGTGCCAGCTCATCAGACACTGGGACTGAAGCTTTCTTT

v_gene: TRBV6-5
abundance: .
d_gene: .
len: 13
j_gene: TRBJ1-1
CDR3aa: CASRLARNTEAFF
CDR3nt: TGTGCCAGCAGACTCGCCCGGAACACTGAAGCTTTCTTT

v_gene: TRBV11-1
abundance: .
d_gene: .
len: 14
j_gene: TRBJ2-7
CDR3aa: CASSADHIGSSGYF
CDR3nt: TGTGCCAGCAGCGCCGATCATATAGGTTCTTCGGGGTACTTC